A selection of T cell receptor beta chains follows, all from one sample in a study of blood T cell repertoires in COVID-19. Profiled with immunoSEQ multiplex PCR; TCRdb holds only in-frame clones, not every one. Found here are 150,000 to 200,000 clones, approximately 79% of them singletons; the top ten hold roughly 13%. The sample consisted of peripheral blood. These TCRs come from a man in his fifties or sixties who had recovered from COVID-19. CDR3s leave out the opening cysteine and the closing phenylalanine or tryptophan.

v_gene,j_gene,CDR3aa
TRBV7-2,TRBJ2-7,ASSLVFSSDREY
TRBV18,TRBJ2-3,ASSQSSGVTDTQY
TRBV19,TRBJ2-5,ASSGIHQETQY
TRBV11-2,TRBJ2-5,ASSSSSETQY
TRBV12-5,TRBJ2-1,ASGDPGTGPLSSYNEQF
TRBV27,TRBJ2-2,ASSSPGNPGQRSGELF
TRBV19,TRBJ2-7,ASSKTGTAYEQY
TRBV28,TRBJ2-7,ASSHIYEQY
TRBV10-3,TRBJ2-1,AISESVSGGNEQF
TRBV7-3,TRBJ2-7,ASSQQAASGMGEQY